Listed below are T cell receptor beta chains from one sample, sequenced in a study of cytomegalovirus exposure and HLA in healthy donors. Measured with immunoSEQ multiplex PCR; TCRdb has only the in-frame clones, and not every one. The sample shows about 75,000 clones, 84% of them seen only once. The specimen was PBMCs. Source of these receptors: a man in his 70s in good health and CMV-seropositive. CDR3s include the opening cysteine and the closing phenylalanine or tryptophan. A D gene is named only where the DNA matches it firmly. Only part of the rows carry a size: once, few, many, or a class if the clone is expanded.

CDR3nt: TGTGCCAGCAGTCCCGACACGACGAACACCGGGGAGCTGTTTTTT
CDR3aa: CASSPDTTNTGELFF
d_gene: .
j_gene: TRBJ2-2
v_gene: TRBV6-5
abundance: .

CDR3nt: TGTGCCAGCAGCCCTAGACAGGGTACCTCCTACGAGCAGTACTTC
CDR3aa: CASSPRQGTSYEQYF
d_gene: TRBD1
j_gene: TRBJ2-7
v_gene: TRBV9
abundance: .

CDR3nt: TGTGCCAGCAGTTACACAGGGGCTGGGGCCAACGTCCTGACTTTC
CDR3aa: CASSYTGAGANVLTF
d_gene: TRBD1
j_gene: TRBJ2-6
v_gene: TRBV6-5
abundance: .

CDR3nt: TGTGCCAGCAGTTCGGGGGGGGAGAAGGGAAACATTCAGTACTTC
CDR3aa: CASSSGGEKGNIQYF
d_gene: TRBD2
j_gene: TRBJ2-4
v_gene: TRBV6-1
abundance: .

CDR3nt: TGTGCCAGCAGCTTAGGGGAAGGGGACTACAATGAGCAGTTCTTC
CDR3aa: CASSLGEGDYNEQFF
d_gene: .
j_gene: TRBJ2-1
v_gene: TRBV7-9
abundance: .

CDR3nt: TGTGCCAGCACTCCCGGGACAGGCACGAACACCGGGGAGCTGTTTTTT
CDR3aa: CASTPGTGTNTGELFF
d_gene: TRBD1
j_gene: TRBJ2-2
v_gene: TRBV6-6
abundance: few

CDR3nt: TGCGCCAGCAGCCAATCTGGACTTCCGGGACAGGGGGCGAGGGGTAATGAGCAGTTCTTC
CDR3aa: CASSQSGLPGQGARGNEQFF
d_gene: TRBD1
j_gene: TRBJ2-1
v_gene: TRBV4-1
abundance: .

CDR3nt: TGTGCCAGCAACAGGGGGCGCGGAAACACCATATATTTT
CDR3aa: CASNRGRGNTIYF
d_gene: TRBD1
j_gene: TRBJ1-3
v_gene: TRBV19
abundance: .

CDR3nt: TGCGCCAGCAGCTTTGAGGCGGGGGGGCCCGAGACCCAGTACTTC
CDR3aa: CASSFEAGGPETQYF
d_gene: TRBD2
j_gene: TRBJ2-5
v_gene: TRBV5-1
abundance: .

CDR3nt: TGTGCCAGCAGCTTACCCCTAAATTTGGGCTACACCTTC
CDR3aa: CASSLPLNLGYTF
d_gene: .
j_gene: TRBJ1-2
v_gene: TRBV7-6
abundance: .

CDR3nt: TGTGCCAGCTCCAACCCGGGGAACACTGAAGCTTTCTTT
CDR3aa: CASSNPGNTEAFF
d_gene: .
j_gene: TRBJ1-1
v_gene: TRBV18
abundance: .

CDR3nt: TGTGCCAGCTCTAGGAGGGAGGGCCCCGCGGAGACCCAGTACTTC
CDR3aa: CASSRREGPAETQYF
d_gene: TRBD2
j_gene: TRBJ2-5
v_gene: TRBV18
abundance: .

CDR3nt: TGTGCCAGCGGTTACGGAGATACGCAGTATTTT
CDR3aa: CASGYGDTQYF
d_gene: .
j_gene: TRBJ2-3
v_gene: TRBV7-6
abundance: once

CDR3nt: TGTGCCAGCAGCTTAGGGGTTGACCAGCCCCAGCATTTT
CDR3aa: CASSLGVDQPQHF
d_gene: .
j_gene: TRBJ1-5
v_gene: TRBV5-4
abundance: .

CDR3nt: TGCGCCAGCAGTCCCGGCCAGGACTATGGCTACACCTTC
CDR3aa: CASSPGQDYGYTF
d_gene: .
j_gene: TRBJ1-2
v_gene: TRBV10-1
abundance: .

CDR3nt: TGTGCCAGCAGCCCGTCGGGACTAGCTTACAATGAGCAGTTCTTC
CDR3aa: CASSPSGLAYNEQFF
d_gene: TRBD2
j_gene: TRBJ2-1
v_gene: TRBV7-3
abundance: .

CDR3nt: TGTGCCATCAGTGGTCGAGGGAGCGGGATAATTGAGCAGTTCTTC
CDR3aa: CAISGRGSGIIEQFF
d_gene: TRBD2
j_gene: TRBJ2-1
v_gene: TRBV10-3
abundance: .

CDR3nt: TGTGCCAGCATGATAGACGGGGATTATCAGCCCCAGCATTTT
CDR3aa: CASMIDGDYQPQHF
d_gene: .
j_gene: TRBJ1-5
v_gene: TRBV2
abundance: .

CDR3nt: TGTGCCAGCAGCTTAGGGTTGGCTCAGGCGGGCGAGCAGTACTTC
CDR3aa: CASSLGLAQAGEQYF
d_gene: .
j_gene: TRBJ2-7
v_gene: TRBV7-9
abundance: .

CDR3nt: TGTGCCAGCAGGACAGGGGGCTATGGCTACACCTTC
CDR3aa: CASRTGGYGYTF
d_gene: TRBD1
j_gene: TRBJ1-2
v_gene: TRBV2
abundance: .

CDR3nt: TGCGCCAGCAGCCAACCGCTAGCGGGAACGGCCGGAGATACGCAGTATTTT
CDR3aa: CASSQPLAGTAGDTQYF
d_gene: TRBD2
j_gene: TRBJ2-3
v_gene: TRBV4-1
abundance: .

CDR3nt: TGCGCCAGCAGCTTGGGGTCTAGCGGGCAAGAGACCCAGTACTTC
CDR3aa: CASSLGSSGQETQYF
d_gene: TRBD2
j_gene: TRBJ2-5
v_gene: TRBV5-1
abundance: .